The next 27 T cell receptor beta chains were all read from a single sample in a study of blood T cell repertoires in COVID-19. The method was immunoSEQ multiplex PCR; TCRdb's version includes in-frame clones alone and lacks a portion of them. The sample carries 120,000 to 150,000 clones, approximately 88% recorded once. The sequenced sample was peripheral blood. Receptors were obtained from a human donor in a cohort sampled during active COVID-19.

This chain links TRBV10-3 with TRBJ2-5; TRBD2 matches at 8 bases. V was clipped by 10 bases and J by 5 bases; unmatched bases: 9. Germline CDR1 reads ENHRY; CDR2 reads SYGVKD. The CDR3 loop spans 13 amino acids. CDR3 nucleotide sequence: TGTGCCAGCGCCGGGACTAGTTGGGAGACCCAGTACTTC. This translates into CASAGTSWETQYF.

The chain recombines TRBV4-1 with TRBJ2-7; TRBD1 aligns across 11 bases. CDR3 length equals 15 residues. V dropped 4 bases and J dropped 1; count of bases not matched to a gene: 3. In germline, CDR1 is MGHRA, CDR2 YSYEKL. The CDR3 DNA sequence: TGCGCCAGCAGCCCGGGACAGGGGGGGTCCTACGAGCAGTACTTC. This encodes CASSPGQGGSYEQYF.

This clone was found once. The genes are TRBV12-3 or TRBV12-4 and TRBJ1-1; 12 positions match TRBD1. V shed 5 bases, J shed 11 bases, and the junction held 6 bases outside the gene matches. CDR3 length: 13 residues. CDR3 DNA sequence: TGTGCCAGCAGTCCGGGACAGGGGGCTCAGGCTTTCTTT. This translates into CASSPGQGAQAFF.

This clone was seen more than once but under ten times. This chain links TRBV7-2 with TRBJ2-4, with 7 bases fitting TRBD2. The CDR3 consists of 17 residues. Germline V lookup: CDR1 SGHTA, CDR2 FQGNSA. The V and J ends lost 1 base and 1 base, in that order; junction bases with no gene match: 7. CDR3 residues: CASSLVGGSGAKNIQYF. The CDR3 bases are TGTGCCAGCAGCTTAGTGGGGGGGTCAGGCGCCAAAAACATTCAGTACTTC.

The chain combines TRBV27 with TRBJ2-1; D not certain. Trimming stripped 8 bases from V and 3 bases from J, with 5 bases between. Germline V gives CDR1 MNHEY, CDR2 SMNVEV (reference sequence). CDR3 length equals 11 residues. The chain's CDR3 is CASSNYNEQFF. The CDR3 DNA reads TGTGCCAGCTCAAACTACAATGAGCAGTTCTTC.

This clone has only one observation. The V gene is TRBV4-1, the J gene TRBJ2-1, with TRBD2 matching over 10 bases. The CDR3 has 14 residues. V was pared by 2 bases and J by 5 bases, with 0 bases of the junction left unmatched. CDR1 and CDR2 (germline): MGHRA, YSYEKL. CDR3 in DNA: TGCGCCAGCAGCCAACTAGCGGGGGACAATGAGCAGTTCTTC. Its protein is CASSQLAGDNEQFF.

This clone appeared once. The V and J genes are TRBV10-3 and TRBJ2-5; D might be TRBD2 (6 bases). The length of the CDR3 is 13 residues. The germline CDR1 and CDR2 sequences are ENHRY and SYGVKD. V was shortened by 4 bases and J by 7 bases, with 13 bases between the two germline ends. The CDR3 DNA reads as TGTGCCATCAGTGGCCGGGGGTTGGGGACCCAGTACTTC. Its protein product is CAISGRGLGTQYF.

The rearrangement uses TRBV10-2 and TRBJ2-1, with no clear D. CDR3 size: 13 residues. Trimming took 7 bases from V and 0 from J, leaving 7 bases between them. The germline V gene has CDR1 WSHSY and CDR2 SAAADI. CDR3: CASKLSSYNEQFF. The DNA for the CDR3 is TGCGCCAGCAAACTTAGCTCCTACAATGAGCAGTTCTTC.

The V gene is TRBV6-5, the J gene TRBJ2-3; D might be TRBD2 (5 bases). CDR3 size: 15 residues. Germline CDR1 and CDR2: MNHEY and SVGAGI. V was cut by 6 bases and J by 0 bases, with 13 bases left in between. Written as DNA, the CDR3 is TGTGCCAGCAGCCACGGCGAGGGAAGCACAGATACGCAGTATTTT. Translating it yields CASSHGEGSTDTQYF.

The rearrangement uses TRBV25-1 and TRBJ1-3; unclear D gene. The CDR3 runs to 15 residues. Germline CDR1 and CDR2: MGHDK and SYGVNS. V dropped 2 bases and J dropped 6 bases, with 14 bases sitting between them. This CDR3 is CASSEPGLTVNTIYF. CDR3 DNA sequence: TGTGCCAGCAGTGAACCCGGACTCACCGTAAACACCATATATTTT.

The chain uses TRBV19 and TRBJ2-7; D is possibly TRBD2 (5 bases). In germline, CDR1 is LNHDA, CDR2 SQIVND (reference sequence). V lost 6 bases, J lost 2 bases, and 17 bases lay in between. The CDR3 is 15 residues long. CDR3 protein: CASRRRPGETYEQYF. The CDR3 DNA is TGTGCCAGTAGGAGGAGGCCAGGTGAAACCTACGAGCAGTACTTC.

The chain joins TRBV10-3 to TRBJ1-2, with D perhaps matching TRBD1 (5 bases). Germline assignment: CDR1 ENHRY and CDR2 SYGVKD. The CDR3 runs to 16 residues. V was shortened by 0 bases and J by 2 bases, with 13 bases between the two germline ends. The CDR3: CAISESGGRANYGYTF. The CDR3 DNA is TGTGCCATCAGTGAGTCGGGGGGGAGAGCCAACTATGGCTACACCTTC.

The chain couples TRBV13 to TRBJ1-2; D not certain. CDR1 PRHDT and CDR2 FYEKMQ come from the germline V gene (reference sequence). This CDR3 spans 14 amino acids. The V end lost 5 bases, the J end lost 2 bases, and 12 bases lay between the germline ends. CDR3 residues: CASSLRRRNYGYTF. CDR3 nucleotide sequence: TGTGCCAGCAGCCTCCGGAGGCGGAACTATGGCTACACCTTC.

The gene calls are TRBV7-2 and TRBJ2-3; TRBD2 aligns across 12 bases. This CDR3 contains 14 residues. With 8 bases clipped from V and 4 bases from J, the junction kept 4 bases outside the gene matches. Germline CDR1 reads SGHTA; CDR2 reads FQGNSA. The CDR3, as DNA: TGTGCCAGCCAAGGACTAGCGGGGCCAGATACGCAGTATTTT. The encoded protein is CASQGLAGPDTQYF.

This chain connects TRBV19 to TRBJ2-1, with D perhaps TRBD1 (6 bases). V was shortened by 7 bases and J by 16 bases, with 17 bases between the two germline ends. The CDR3 consists of 11 residues. Germline CDR1 is LNHDA and CDR2 is SQIVND (reference sequence). The CDR3 here is CASMEAQGRFF. CDR3 DNA sequence: TGTGCCAGTATGGAGGCGCAGGGGCGATTCTTC.

This chain joins TRBV6-5 and TRBJ2-7; tentatively, D is TRBD1 (6 bases). The CDR3 spans 14 residues. Germline CDR1 and CDR2: MNHEY and SVGAGI. The V end lost 6 bases, the J end lost 1 base, and 13 bases lay between the germline ends. Here the CDR3 DNA reads TGTGCCAGCAGCCTTTTTACAGGGTCCTACGAGCAGTACTTC. Translating it yields CASSLFTGSYEQYF.

The V and J genes are TRBV7-8 and TRBJ2-5; 8 positions agree with TRBD2. The J segment lost 2 bases and the V segment lost 5 bases, leaving 4 bases of the junction unmatched. Germline values: CDR1 SGHVS, CDR2 FQNEAQ. This CDR3 is built from 14 residues. The CDR3 sequence: CASSKTGGQETQYF. The CDR3 bases are TGTGCCAGCAGCAAGACGGGGGGGCAAGAGACCCAGTACTTC.

This sequence joins TRBV7-9 and TRBJ1-6, with 7 nucleotides matching TRBD1. Trimming cost V 5 bases and J 10 bases; bases outside gene matches: 11. This CDR3 has 15 amino acids. CDR1 SEHNR and CDR2 FQNEAQ come from the germline V gene (reference sequence). The CDR3 is CASSNTNRGDSPLHF. CDR3 DNA sequence: TGTGCCAGCAGCAACACAAACAGGGGTGACTCACCCCTCCACTTT.

The chain joins TRBV2 to TRBJ2-1, with TRBD2 identical over 9 bases. With V trimmed by 7 bases and J by 3 bases, 4 bases remained unmatched. The CDR3 sequence is 14 residues long. The germline V gene has CDR1 SNHLY and CDR2 FYNNEI. The CDR3 loop reads CASKSGGLYNEQFF. DNA for the CDR3: TGTGCCAGCAAGAGCGGGGGGCTCTACAATGAGCAGTTCTTC.

The genes are TRBV9 and TRBJ2-3; TRBD2 matches at 7 bases. This CDR3 has 15 residues. Germline V lookup: CDR1 SGDLS, CDR2 YYNGEE. V was pared by 7 bases and J by 1 base, with 9 bases of the junction left unmatched. The CDR3: CASGRAGVGTDTQYF. The CDR3 DNA follows: TGTGCCAGCGGTAGGGCGGGGGTTGGCACAGATACGCAGTATTTT. Full variable domain (missing parts from reference TRBV9 and TRBJ2-3): DSGVTQTPKHLITATGQRVTLRCSPRSGDLSVYWYQQSLDQGLQFLIQYYNGEERAKGNILERFSAQQFPDLHSELNLSSLELGDSALYFCASGRAGVGTDTQYFGPGTRLTVL.

This clone was counted between two and nine times. The chain combines TRBV5-8 with TRBJ1-5; 9 bases map to TRBD1. This CDR3 has 13 amino acids. Unmatched junction bases numbered 2, after V lost 3 bases and J lost 7 bases. Germline V gene lookup returns CDR1 SGHTS and CDR2 YDEGEE. The chain's CDR3 is CASSWTGEQPQHF. Written as DNA, the CDR3 is TGTGCCAGCAGCTGGACAGGGGAGCAGCCCCAGCATTTT. Full variable domain (missing parts from reference TRBV5-8 and TRBJ1-5): EAGVTQSPTHLIKTRGQQATLRCSPISGHTSVYWYQQALGLGLQFLLWYDEGEERNRGNFPPRFSGRQFPNYSSELNVNALELEDSALYLCASSWTGEQPQHFGDGTRLSIL.

The J gene is TRBJ1-1, the V gene TRBV9, with TRBD1 matching over 8 bases. The CDR3 loop spans 16 amino acids. With 0 bases clipped from V and 6 bases from J, the junction kept 10 bases outside the gene matches. CDR1 is SGDLS, CDR2 YYNGEE, per germline. This CDR3 is CASSVGQGLWEAEAFF. For the CDR3, the DNA is TGTGCCAGCAGCGTAGGACAGGGGCTGTGGGAGGCTGAAGCTTTCTTT.

V usage is TRBV7-8 and J usage is TRBJ1-5, with D perhaps TRBD1 (6 bases). V gave up 1 base and J gave up 7 bases, with 8 bases separating them. The CDR3 length is 13 residues. Germline lookup yields CDR1 SGHVS and CDR2 FQNEAQ. DNA for the CDR3: TGTGCCAGCAGCTTAGACAGGGCACAGCCCCAGCATTTT. Translated: CASSLDRAQPQHF.

The chain uses TRBV3-1 (or the pseudogene TRBV3-2) and TRBJ2-3, with 8 bases fitting TRBD2. Germline values: CDR1 LGHDT, CDR2 YNNKEL (reference sequence). The V gene end was trimmed by 1 base and the J gene end by 0 bases; junction bases not matched to a gene: 0. This CDR3 spans 15 amino acids. CDR3 in DNA: TGTGCCAGCAGCCAAGCGGGGGGGAGCACAGATACGCAGTATTTT. Translated, it gives CASSQAGGSTDTQYF.

The chain recombines TRBV12-3 or TRBV12-4 with TRBJ1-2; TRBD1 agrees at 8 bases. V was clipped by 3 bases and J by 8 bases; unmatched bases: 5. The CDR3 sequence is 13 residues long. CDR3 DNA: TGTGCCAGCAGTTTGGTACAGGGGGTAGGCTACACCTTC. It translates to CASSLVQGVGYTF.

The V call is TRBV5-1, the J call TRBJ2-1; 10 bases are shared with TRBD2. This CDR3 is built from 18 residues. Unmatched junction bases numbered 11, after V lost 4 bases and J lost 1 base. Germline loops: CDR1 SGHRS, CDR2 YFSETQ. CDR3 sequence (DNA): TGCGCCAGCAGCCTCGGACTAGCGGCGGACCTTTCCTACAATGAGCAGTTCTTC. Translating gives CASSLGLAADLSYNEQFF.

The chain employs TRBV5-1 and TRBJ1-2; D is perhaps TRBD1 (5 bases). V was clipped by 2 bases and J by 6 bases, with 14 bases between them. The CDR3 sequence is 14 residues long. Germline CDR1 SGHRS, CDR2 YFSETQ. CDR3 in DNA: TGCGCCAGCAGCTTCGGAACTGGGGGGGATGGCTACACCTTC. Its protein product is CASSFGTGGDGYTF. The full variable domain, its missing parts supplied by reference TRBV5-1 and TRBJ1-2, is KAGVTQTPRYLIKTRGQQVTLSCSPISGHRSVSWYQQTPGQGLQFLFEYFSETQRNKGNFPGRFSGRQFSNSRSEMNVSTLELGDSALYLCASSFGTGGDGYTFGSGTRLTVV.